A single sample is the source of the 27 T cell receptor beta chains below, sequenced in a study of Ad26.COV2.S vaccination and SARS-CoV-2 variants. Data came from immunoSEQ multiplex PCR; TCRdb stores just in-frame clones and leaves some out. Of 450,000 to 550,000 clones in the sample, nearly 90% were seen once. The treatment: approximately 18 received Ad26.COV2.S at low or high dose, single or two shots; 5 received placebo; per-sample allocation not given. On day 63 after the first injection, vaccine and placebo recipients gave samples. The material sequenced was peripheral blood, taken in a trial of Ad26.COV2.S vaccine versus placebo. The receptors derive from a person between 18 and 59 years old who received the Ad26.COV2.S COVID-19 vaccine or a placebo.

The chain employs TRBV5-1 and TRBJ2-1; D is perhaps TRBD2 (6 bases). From germline, CDR1 is SGHRS and CDR2 YFSETQ. Trimming took off 0 bases at V and 7 bases at J, with 11 bases between the two ends. The CDR3 is made up of 14 amino acids. The CDR3: CASSLGGGLNEQFF. DNA of the CDR3: TGCGCCAGCAGCTTGGGGGGAGGCCTAAATGAGCAGTTCTTC.

About this clone itself: The junction shows a germline mismatch at one end, possibly a read error. The CDR3 loop reads CVTSDPAVGEKLFF. The CDR3, as DNA: TGTGTCACCAGTGACCCAGCAGTCGGTGAAAAACTGTTTTTT. This rearrangement joins TRBV24-1 to TRBJ1-4; D remains ambiguous. CDR3 length: 14 amino acids. The germline gives CDR1 KGHDR, CDR2 SFDVKD.

This clone was seen more than once but under ten times. This rearrangement joins TRBV6-2 or TRBV6-3 to TRBJ1-5; unclear D gene. The V end lost 3 bases, the J end lost 0 bases, and 12 bases lay between the germline ends. Germline CDR1 MNHEY, CDR2 SVGEGT. The CDR3 runs 16 residues. CDR3 coding DNA: TGTGCCAGCAGTTATCGCAGTAGGGATAGCAATCAGCCCCAGCATTTT. Translation gives CASSYRSRDSNQPQHF.

The CDR3 coding sequence is TGTGCCAGCAGTTCCCCCCCTCTGAACACTGAAGCTTTCTTT. Translation gives CASSSPPLNTEAFF. The V gene is TRBV27, the J gene TRBJ1-1; D ambiguous. This CDR3 contains 14 residues. CDR1 and CDR2 from the germline V gene are MNHEY and SMNVEV (reference sequence). V was shortened by 4 bases and J by 0 bases, with 9 bases between the two germline ends.

This chain links TRBV9 with TRBJ2-3, with no clear D. Trimming removed 0 bases from V and 5 bases from J, with 10 bases in between. Germline CDR1 SGDLS, CDR2 YYNGEE. CDR3 size: 14 residues. The CDR3 sequence is CASSVGPSGDTQYF. In DNA form, the CDR3 reads TGTGCCAGCAGCGTAGGCCCAAGTGGAGATACGCAGTATTTT.

The chain has TRBV25-1 and TRBJ2-4; 8 nucleotides align to TRBD2. The V segment lost 6 bases and the J segment 9 bases; nucleotides outside the gene matches: 10. The CDR3 covers 14 residues. Germline V gene data show CDR1 as MGHDK and CDR2 as SYGVNS. CDR3 DNA sequence: TGTGCCAGCAGCTCGTCGGGGGGGCTGACCATTCAGTACTTC. Translating gives CASSSSGGLTIQYF.

The count of this clone is one. The genes are TRBV28 and TRBJ2-7; tentative D call: TRBD1 (5 bases). The ends were cut back, 11 bases at V and 1 base at J, with 12 bases in the middle. The CDR3 extends over 12 amino acids. Germline loops: CDR1 MDHEN, CDR2 SYDVKM. The CDR3 DNA reads as TGTGCCCACTCCAGGGTATCCTACGAGCAGTACTTC. Translated, it gives CAHSRVSYEQYF.

This chain joins TRBV5-1 and TRBJ2-2; D tentatively reads TRBD1 or TRBD2 (5 bases each). The V and J ends lost 3 bases and 8 bases respectively, with 11 bases between them. Germline loops: CDR1 SGHRS, CDR2 YFSETQ. The CDR3 length is 13 residues. CDR3: CASSWDPHGELFF. CDR3 DNA: TGCGCCAGCAGCTGGGACCCCCATGGGGAGCTGTTTTTT.

Of note for this clone: Other DNA sequences in this specimen translate into the identical CDR3. V usage is TRBV9 and J usage is TRBJ2-7; maybe TRBD1 (6 bases). Looked up from germline, CDR1 is SGDLS and CDR2 is YYNGEE. The CDR3 extends over 13 amino acids. V shed 3 bases and J shed 4 bases, with 11 bases lying between them. DNA of the CDR3: TGTGCCAGCAGCGCCACTACAGGGTACGAGCAGTACTTC. Amino acids: CASSATTGYEQYF.

The chain is built from TRBV18 and TRBJ2-5; 12 bases fit TRBD2. The CDR3 runs 17 residues. The ends lost 3 bases at V and 5 bases at J; junction bases unmatched: 10. CDR1 and CDR2 from the germline V gene are KGHSH and LQKENI. The CDR3 bases are TGTGCCAGCTCACCCGCACCCCGGACTAGCGGGGTTGAGACCCAGTACTTC. Its protein is CASSPAPRTSGVETQYF. Supplemented by reference TRBV18 and TRBJ2-5, the full variable domain reads NAGVMQNPRHLVRRRGQEARLRCSPMKGHSHVYWYRQLPEEGLKFMVYLQKENIIDESGMPKERFSAEFPKEGPSILRIQQVVRGDSAAYFCASSPAPRTSGVETQYFGPGTRLLVL.

The count of this clone is one. J is TRBJ1-2 and V is TRBV6-2 or TRBV6-3; a possible D gene is TRBD1 (5 bases). V was cut by 3 bases and J by 4 bases, with 15 bases left in between. The CDR3 runs to 15 residues. From germline, CDR1 is MNHEY and CDR2 SVGEGT. The CDR3 DNA follows: TGTGCCAGCAGTTATGGGGGACGCATTTTCTATGGCTACACCTTC. It is translated as CASSYGGRIFYGYTF.

The chain combines TRBV7-2 with TRBJ1-2; 7 nucleotides match TRBD1. The germline V gene has CDR1 SGHTA and CDR2 FQGNSA. This CDR3 region has 14 residues. Losses at the gene ends were 5 bases for V and 4 bases for J; bases not matched to a gene: 7. CDR3 DNA: TGTGCCAGCAGCCGGGACAGTGCCTTCTATGGCTACACCTTC. Protein sequence: CASSRDSAFYGYTF.

Only one count was recorded for this clone. The rearrangement joins TRBV4-3 to TRBJ2-3; 11 bases are shared with TRBD2. The trim removed 5 bases at V and 4 bases at J, leaving 5 bases unmatched. The germline V gene has CDR1 LGHNA and CDR2 YSLEER. The CDR3 totals 15 residues. The CDR3 here is CASSYSGRASDTQYF. DNA for the CDR3: TGCGCCAGCAGCTATAGCGGGAGGGCCTCAGATACGCAGTATTTT.

V usage is TRBV5-1 and J usage is TRBJ2-3; D tentatively fits TRBD1 or TRBD2 (5 bases each). Germline CDR1 SGHRS, CDR2 YFSETQ. This CDR3 region has 14 residues. V shed 5 bases and J shed 1 base, with 11 bases lying between them. The CDR3 DNA follows: TGCGCCAGCAGGAGGGGCTACGGCACAGATACGCAGTATTTT. The encoded protein is CASRRGYGTDTQYF.

This chain uses TRBV4-2 with TRBJ1-1; possible D gene TRBD1, 5 bases. This CDR3 spans 14 amino acids. CDR1 is LGHNA, CDR2 YNFKEQ, per germline. V was shortened by 5 bases and J by 4 bases, with 14 bases between the two germline ends. The CDR3 DNA sequence: TGTGCCAGCAGCTTAGCTGGTAGGGGCACTGAAGCTTTCTTT. Residues: CASSLAGRGTEAFF.

V gene TRBV3-1 (or the pseudogene TRBV3-2) combines with J gene TRBJ1-1; TRBD1 agrees at 11 bases. Germline V lookup: CDR1 LGHDT, CDR2 YNNKEL (reference sequence). Trimming cost V 4 bases and J 4 bases; bases outside gene matches: 11. The CDR3 covers 17 residues. CDR3: CASSRRPWGTGGTEAFF. The CDR3 bases are TGTGCCAGCAGCCGAAGACCATGGGGGACAGGGGGCACTGAAGCTTTCTTT.

This chain joins TRBV3-1 (or the pseudogene TRBV3-2) and TRBJ2-5; 13 positions match TRBD2. The trim removed 1 base at V and 1 base at J, leaving 6 bases unmatched. Per germline, CDR1 LGHDT and CDR2 YNNKEL (reference sequence). This CDR3 is 18 amino acids long. The DNA of the CDR3 is TGTGCCAGCAGCCAAGGTGGACTAGCGGGGGTTCCCCAAGAGACCCAGTACTTC. Its protein is CASSQGGLAGVPQETQYF.

CDR3 sequence: CASGVGSQPQHF. In DNA, the CDR3 is TGTGCCAGCGGCGTGGGTAGTCAGCCCCAGCATTTT. The J gene is TRBJ1-5, the V gene TRBV6-5; D is ambiguous. The CDR3 contains 12 residues. The germline V gene has CDR1 MNHEY and CDR2 SVGAGI. Trimming took off 8 bases at V and 6 bases at J, with 11 bases between the two ends.

The chain employs TRBV7-8 and TRBJ2-1; 12 positions match TRBD2. This CDR3 region has 19 residues. Per germline, CDR1 SGHVS and CDR2 FQNEAQ. Trimming removed 5 bases from V and 0 bases from J; junction bases left unmatched: 11. CDR3 loop: CASSHDRQTSGGSYNEQFF. The CDR3 bases are TGTGCCAGCAGCCACGACAGACAGACTAGCGGGGGCTCCTACAATGAGCAGTTCTTC. The complete variable domain, with remaining parts taken from reference TRBV7-8 and TRBJ2-1, reads GAGVSQSPRYKVAKRGQDVALRCDPISGHVSLFWYQQALGQGPEFLTYFQNEAQLDKSGLPSDRFFAERPEGSVSTLKIQRTQQEDSAVYLCASSHDRQTSGGSYNEQFFGPGTRLTVL.

The rearrangement links TRBV28 to TRBJ1-4; tentative D call: TRBD1 (6 bases). Germline loops: CDR1 MDHEN, CDR2 SYDVKM. The CDR3 runs to 13 residues. V lost 6 bases, J lost 6 bases, and 11 bases lay in between. The CDR3 loop is CASRETGYEKLFF. The DNA of the CDR3 is TGTGCCAGCAGAGAAACAGGGTATGAAAAACTGTTTTTT.

The chain employs TRBV10-3 and TRBJ2-5; possible D gene TRBD1, 7 bases. V was shortened by 6 bases and J by 5 bases, with 10 bases between the two germline ends. Germline assignment: CDR1 ENHRY and CDR2 SYGVKD. This CDR3 region has 12 residues. The CDR3 sequence: CAISRGRETQYF. As DNA, the CDR3 is TGTGCCATCAGCAGGGGGAGGGAGACCCAGTACTTC.

This clone occurred a few times. V is TRBV7-2 and J is TRBJ1-5, with TRBD1 matching over 11 bases. The length of the CDR3 is 14 residues. The V gene end was trimmed by 6 bases and the J gene end by 6 bases; junction bases not matched to a gene: 4. Germline V gene data show CDR1 as SGHTA and CDR2 as FQGNSA. The CDR3 sequence: CASSADRGRQPQHF. As DNA, the CDR3 is TGTGCCAGCAGTGCGGACAGGGGGCGTCAGCCCCAGCATTTT.

J is TRBJ2-2 and V is TRBV3-1 (or the pseudogene TRBV3-2); TRBD1 matches 12 bases. Trimming cost V 0 bases and J 5 bases; bases outside gene matches: 10. Germline assignment: CDR1 LGHDT and CDR2 YNNKEL (reference sequence). This CDR3 spans 19 amino acids. The CDR3 reads CASSQDIRGQGADTGELFF. The CDR3 DNA sequence: TGTGCCAGCAGCCAAGATATTAGGGGACAGGGGGCGGATACCGGGGAGCTGTTTTTT.

The V and J genes are TRBV28 and TRBJ1-2; no firm D call. The CDR3 is made up of 13 amino acids. Trimming pared 8 bases from V and 2 bases from J, leaving 12 bases between. Germline loops: CDR1 MDHEN, CDR2 SYDVKM. For the CDR3, the DNA is TGTGCCAGCGCCCCCGGAGGGAACTATGGCTACACCTTC. This translates into CASAPGGNYGYTF.

This chain uses TRBV13 with TRBJ2-7; maybe TRBD1 (6 bases). The CDR3 spans 13 residues. V dropped 1 base and J dropped 3 bases, with 7 bases sitting between them. CDR1 PRHDT and CDR2 FYEKMQ come from the germline V gene (reference sequence). The CDR3 loop is CASSLDRDYEQYV. The CDR3 nucleotides are TGTGCCAGCAGCTTAGACAGGGACTACGAGCAGTACGTC.

The chain joins TRBV5-1 to TRBJ1-5, with D possibly matching TRBD1 (5 bases). CDR1 SGHRS and CDR2 YFSETQ come from the germline V gene. The CDR3 spans 14 residues. Trimming took 1 base from V and 5 from J, leaving 10 bases between them. CDR3 nucleotide sequence: TGCGCCAGCAGCTTGACGGGGCGGGATCAGCCCCAGCATTTT. It yields the protein CASSLTGRDQPQHF.

This chain's CDR3 is CASSEWMREQYV. CDR3 DNA: TGTGCCAGCAGTGAATGGATGAGAGAGCAGTACGTC. This sequence joins TRBV6-1 and TRBJ2-7, with D uncertain. Per the germline V gene, CDR1 is MNHNS and CDR2 is SASEGT. CDR3 length: 12 residues. Trimming removed 2 bases from V and 7 bases from J, with 9 bases in between.